This T cell receptor beta chain is drawn from a study of T cells after posttransplantation cyclophosphamide. Study results and caveats: Later post-transplant blood repertoires were often dominated by donor CD8+ memory clones. Blood and skin or GI T cell repertoires showed limited TRB overlap.

A marrow graft followed busulfan-fludarabine conditioning, with cyclophosphamide on days +3 and +4. Method: immunoSEQ multiplex PCR; TCRdb's copy keeps in-frame clones and lacks some. The repertoire includes tens of thousands of clones, around 90% of them detected once, and roughly 2.5% sits in the top ten. With respect to this clone: Its antigen is not identified.

Material: PBMCs, obtained roughly 60 days after allogeneic stem cell transplant with posttransplant cyclophosphamide. The receptor's source is a male patient between 60 and 69 years old who received an allogeneic stem cell transplant from a related donor and was CMV-positive. Some of the T cells may derive from the graft donor.

CDR3 DNA: TGTGCCAGCAGCGTAGGTTCTCTCCTCGGGGGCTACACCTTC. Protein product: CASSVGSLLGGYTF. The gene calls are TRBV9 and TRBJ1-2; D unresolved. Trimming pared 0 bases from V and 8 bases from J, leaving 14 bases between. Per the germline V gene, CDR1 is SGDLS and CDR2 is YYNGEE. The CDR3 sequence is 14 residues long.